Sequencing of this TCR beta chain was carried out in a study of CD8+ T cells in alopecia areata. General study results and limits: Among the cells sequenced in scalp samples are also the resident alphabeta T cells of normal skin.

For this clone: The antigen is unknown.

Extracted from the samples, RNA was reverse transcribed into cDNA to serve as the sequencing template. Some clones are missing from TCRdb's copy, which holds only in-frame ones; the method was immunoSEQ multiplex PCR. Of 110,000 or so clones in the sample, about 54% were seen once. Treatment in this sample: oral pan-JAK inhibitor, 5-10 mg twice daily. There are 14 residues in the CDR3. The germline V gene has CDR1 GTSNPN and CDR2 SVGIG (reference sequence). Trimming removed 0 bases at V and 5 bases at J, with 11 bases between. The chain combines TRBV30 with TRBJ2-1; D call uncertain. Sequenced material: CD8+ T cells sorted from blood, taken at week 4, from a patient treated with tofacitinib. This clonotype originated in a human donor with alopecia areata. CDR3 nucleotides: TGTGCCTGGAGTGTAGGTGGTGCGGACAATGAGCAGTTCTTC. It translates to CAWSVGGADNEQFF.